This TCR beta chain was recovered during a study of blood T cell repertoires in COVID-19. Germline V CDR1 and CDR2: LGHNA, YNFKEQ. The ends lost 2 bases at V and 0 bases at J; junction bases unmatched: 1. The CDR3 covers 16 residues. Sequenced by immunoSEQ multiplex PCR; TCRdb stores in-frame clones only, minus some. In the table there are approximately 190,000 clones, 80% of which are singletons. The receptor's source is a man aged 55 to 70 with acute or convalescent COVID-19. The sample comprised peripheral blood. The chain employs TRBV4-2 and TRBJ2-2; 9 bases are shared with TRBD2. CDR3 DNA: TGTGCCAGCAGCCAAAGACTAGCGGCGAACACCGGGGAGCTGTTTTTT. This encodes CASSQRLAANTGELFF.